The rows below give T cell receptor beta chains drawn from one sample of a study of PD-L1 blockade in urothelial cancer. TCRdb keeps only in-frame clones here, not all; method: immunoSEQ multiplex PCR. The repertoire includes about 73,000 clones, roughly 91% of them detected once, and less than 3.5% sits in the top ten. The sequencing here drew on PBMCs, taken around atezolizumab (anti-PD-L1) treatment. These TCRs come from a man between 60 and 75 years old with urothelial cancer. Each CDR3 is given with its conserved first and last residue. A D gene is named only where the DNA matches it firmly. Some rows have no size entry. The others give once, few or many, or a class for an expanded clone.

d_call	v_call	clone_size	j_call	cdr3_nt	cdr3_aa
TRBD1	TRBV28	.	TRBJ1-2	TGTGCCAGCAGTGCCACCGGGACAGACTATTCCTATGGCTACACCTTC	CASSATGTDYSYGYTF
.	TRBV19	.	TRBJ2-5	TGTGCCAGTAGTATCGGTATTAAGCACGAGACCCAGTACTTC	CASSIGIKHETQYF
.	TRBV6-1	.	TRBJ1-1	TGTGCCAGCAAGCGGGTCATGAACACTGAAGCTTTCTTT	CASKRVMNTEAFF
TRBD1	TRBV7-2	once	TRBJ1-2	TGTGCCAGCAGCTCTGGGACAGGGAGTGGCTACACCTTC	CASSSGTGSGYTF
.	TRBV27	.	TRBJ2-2	TGTGCCAGCAGTTTCAAGGGGGCGGTCGGGCTAGCGAAGGTCGGGGAGCTGTTTTTT	CASSFKGAVGLAKVGELFF
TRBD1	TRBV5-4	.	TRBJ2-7	TGTGCCAGCAGCCCTGACCGGGACAGGGACTTC	CASSPDRDRDF
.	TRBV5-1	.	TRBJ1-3	TGCGCCAGCAGCCCAACAGGGTCCTCTGGAAACACCATATATTTT	CASSPTGSSGNTIYF
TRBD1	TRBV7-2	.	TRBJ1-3	TGTGCCAGCAGCTTAGAGATAGGGGGCAAGACTGGAAACACCATATATTTT	CASSLEIGGKTGNTIYF
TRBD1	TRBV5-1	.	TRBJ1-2	TGCGCCAGCAGACCTACAGGGGGGAGCTATGGCTACACCTTC	CASRPTGGSYGYTF
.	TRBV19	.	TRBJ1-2	TGTGCCAGTAGAACGACAGCGATCTATGGCTACACCTTC	CASRTTAIYGYTF
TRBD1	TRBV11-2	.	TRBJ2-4	TGTGCCAGCAGCTCCAGGACAGGGGAATACATTCAGTACTTC	CASSSRTGEYIQYF
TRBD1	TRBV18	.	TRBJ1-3	TGTGCCAGCTCAAGAGGGACAGGCGTTTCTGGAAACACCATATATTTT	CASSRGTGVSGNTIYF
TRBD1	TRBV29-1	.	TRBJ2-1	TGCAGCGGAGGACAGGCCTACAATGAGCAGTTCTTC	CSGGQAYNEQFF
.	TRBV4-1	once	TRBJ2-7	TGCGCCAGCAGCCAAGAAGTCGGACTCCCTGTTTACGAGCAGTACTTC	CASSQEVGLPVYEQYF
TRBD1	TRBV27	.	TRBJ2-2	TGTGCCAGCGGCCGACAGGGGTACACCGGGGAGCTGTTTTTT	CASGRQGYTGELFF
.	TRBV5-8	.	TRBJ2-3	TGTGCCAGCAGCTTGGGAGACTCCCACACAGATACGCAGTATTTT	CASSLGDSHTDTQYF
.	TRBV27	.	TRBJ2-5	TGTGCCAGCAGCCCCCGTCGTATCTCGCAAGAGACCCAGTACTTC	CASSPRRISQETQYF
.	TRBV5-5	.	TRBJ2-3	TGTGCCAGCAGCTTGTCAGGGCAGCCAGATACGCAGTATTTT	CASSLSGQPDTQYF
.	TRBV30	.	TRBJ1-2	TGTGCCTGGAGTGTAAATGGGCCCACTAACTATGGCTACACCTTC	CAWSVNGPTNYGYTF
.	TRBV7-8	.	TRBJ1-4	TGTGCCAGCAGCCTCGAGGCCAGGAGGAATGAAAAACTGTTTTTT	CASSLEARRNEKLFF
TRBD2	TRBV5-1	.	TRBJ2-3	TGCGCCAGCAGCCGGACTAGAATGGAAGATACGCAGTATTTT	CASSRTRMEDTQYF
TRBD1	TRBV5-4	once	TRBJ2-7	TGTGCCAGCAGCTTGGCTGGGACAGGGATCTACGAGCAGTACTTC	CASSLAGTGIYEQYF
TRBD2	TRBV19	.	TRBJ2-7	TGTGCCAGTAGTATTCGGGCTAGCGGCAGCTCCTACGAGCAGTACTTC	CASSIRASGSSYEQYF
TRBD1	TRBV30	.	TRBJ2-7	TGTGCCTGGAGTCCATTAGGGGGCACCCACTCCTACGAGCAGTACTTC	CAWSPLGGTHSYEQYF
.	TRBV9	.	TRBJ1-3	TGTGCCAGCAGCGTAGAAGGGAGAACAGGGCTCTCTGGAAACACCATATATTTT	CASSVEGRTGLSGNTIYF
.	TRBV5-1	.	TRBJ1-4	TGCGCCAGCAGGGGAGGGGGTACTAATAATGAAAAACTGTTTTTT	CASRGGGTNNEKLFF
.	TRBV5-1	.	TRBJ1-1	TGCGCCAGCAGCTCAACCCGGACAGCACTTAGTACTGAAGCTTTCTTT	CASSSTRTALSTEAFF
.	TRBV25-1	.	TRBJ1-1	TGTGCCAGCAGTGAATATGGCGCCGACAGTTACACTGAAGCTTTCTTT	CASSEYGADSYTEAFF
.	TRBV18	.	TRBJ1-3	TGTGCCAGCTCTCCGGAGGGTATCTCTGGAAACACCATATATTTT	CASSPEGISGNTIYF
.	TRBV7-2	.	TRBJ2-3	TGTGCCAGCAGCTTCTGGACAGCCGCGACAGATACGCAGTATTTT	CASSFWTAATDTQYF
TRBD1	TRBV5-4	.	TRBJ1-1	TGTGCCAGCAGCTCTGGACAGGGGGTCGAAGCTTTCTTT	CASSSGQGVEAFF
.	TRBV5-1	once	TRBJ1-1	TGCGCCAGCAGCTTAGGGTCGGAAACAGGGGCTTTCTTT	CASSLGSETGAFF
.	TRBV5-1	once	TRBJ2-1	TGCGCCAGCAGCTTTCAAACGGACAGTAGATCCTACAATGAGCAGTTCTTC	CASSFQTDSRSYNEQFF
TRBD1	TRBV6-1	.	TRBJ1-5	TGTGCCAGCAGTGACCGGGACAGGGGTCTCCAGCCCCAGCATTTT	CASSDRDRGLQPQHF
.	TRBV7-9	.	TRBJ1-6	TGTGCCAGCAGCTTATTGAGGGTGAATTCACCCCTCCACTTT	CASSLLRVNSPLHF
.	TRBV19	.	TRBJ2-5	TGTGCCAGTAGTATATCCGGGGAGGAGACCCAGTACTTC	CASSISGEETQYF
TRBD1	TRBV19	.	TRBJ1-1	TGTGCCAGTAGTAAAGGGACAGGCACTGAAGCTTTCTTT	CASSKGTGTEAFF
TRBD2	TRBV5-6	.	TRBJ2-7	TGTGCCAGCAGACGGGGGGGCGGCGAGCAGTACTTC	CASRRGGGEQYF
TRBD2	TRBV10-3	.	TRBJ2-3	TGTGCCATCAGTGTGCTAGCGGGAGCAGATACGCAGTATTTT	CAISVLAGADTQYF
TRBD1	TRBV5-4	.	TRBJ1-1	TGTGCCAGCAGCGACAGGGTGAACACTGAAGCTTTCTTT	CASSDRVNTEAFF
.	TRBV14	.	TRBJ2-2	TGTGCCAGCAGCCAAAGAACCGGGGAGCTGGGCACCGGGGAGCTGTTTTTT	CASSQRTGELGTGELFF
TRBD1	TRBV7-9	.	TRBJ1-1	TGTGCCAGCAGCCCCGGGACAGCAACCAGCGGGAACACTGAAGCTTTCTTT	CASSPGTATSGNTEAFF
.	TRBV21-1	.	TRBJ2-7	TGTGCCAGCAGCAAATGTGAGGGGGCGCGTTACGAGCAGTACTTC	CASSKCEGARYEQYF
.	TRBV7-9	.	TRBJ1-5	TGTGCCAGCAGCCCTGACACAAATCAGCCCCAGCATTTT	CASSPDTNQPQHF
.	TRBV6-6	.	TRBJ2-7	TGTGCCAGCGGAGGCGCCTCCTACGAGCAGTACTTC	CASGGASYEQYF
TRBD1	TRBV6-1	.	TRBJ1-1	TGTGCCAGCAGTGAAAGAGAGACAGGGGGAAGTGAAGCTTTCTTT	CASSERETGGSEAFF
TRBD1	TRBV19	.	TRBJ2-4	TGTGCCAGTACCATGACCCGGGGACAGTCGGTGAACATTCAGTACTTC	CASTMTRGQSVNIQYF
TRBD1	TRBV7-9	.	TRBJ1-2	TGTGCCAGCAGCGATCAGACAGGGGGTAACTATGGCTACACCTTC	CASSDQTGGNYGYTF
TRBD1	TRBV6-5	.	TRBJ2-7	TGTGCCAGCAGTTACCGGGGACAGGGGTCGCACGAGCAGTACTTC	CASSYRGQGSHEQYF
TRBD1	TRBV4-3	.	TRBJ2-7	TGCGCCAGCAGCCAAGAAGCGTACAGGGGTGCCCTTGGCGAGCAGTACTTC	CASSQEAYRGALGEQYF
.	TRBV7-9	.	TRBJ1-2	TGTGCCAGCAGCTTAGCGAGCGGCTACACCTTC	CASSLASGYTF
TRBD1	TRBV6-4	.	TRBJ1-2	TGTGCCAGCAGTTCCGGGGACAGGGGACTCGGTGGCTACACCTTC	CASSSGDRGLGGYTF
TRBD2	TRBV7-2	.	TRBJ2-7	TGTGCCAGCAGCTCGAGGACTAGCGGGGGGATCTACGAGCAGTACTTC	CASSSRTSGGIYEQYF
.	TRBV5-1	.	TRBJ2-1	TGCGCCAGCAGCTTGGATTTCAGTGAGCAGTTCTTC	CASSLDFSEQFF
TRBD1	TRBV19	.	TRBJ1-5	TGTGCCAGCAGGGACAGGGGGACAAGCAATCAGCCCCAGCATTTT	CASRDRGTSNQPQHF
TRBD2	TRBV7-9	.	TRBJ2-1	TGTGCCAGCAGCTTAGCGGGACGCGGGGGGGCCGGTAATGAGCAGTTCTTC	CASSLAGRGGAGNEQFF
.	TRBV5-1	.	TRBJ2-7	TGCGCCAGCAGCTTTCAGGACAGCACCTACGAGCGGTACTTC	CASSFQDSTYERYF
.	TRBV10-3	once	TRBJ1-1	TGTGCCATCAGTGGGGGGCAGGGTGACACTGAAGCTTTCTTT	CAISGGQGDTEAFF
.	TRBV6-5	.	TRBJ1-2	TGTGCCAGCAAGATAATGACGGGCTATGGCTACACCTTC	CASKIMTGYGYTF
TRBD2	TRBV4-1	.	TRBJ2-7	TGCGCCAGCAGCCCGAGCGCTAGCGGGTCCTACGAGCAGTACTTC	CASSPSASGSYEQYF